These 4 T cell receptor beta chains were all obtained from the same sample, sequenced in a study of blood T cell repertoires in COVID-19. The assay was immunoSEQ multiplex PCR, and TCRdb's table has in-frame clones only and misses some. The sample consists of fewer than 300,000 clones, 80% to 95% of them appearing once. Sequencing was performed on peripheral blood. These receptors were collected from a young adult with COVID-19, enrolled during active disease.

The gene calls are TRBV24-1 and TRBJ1-1, with D uncertain. Trimming removed 2 bases at V and 3 bases at J, with 6 bases between. Germline assignment: CDR1 KGHDR and CDR2 SFDVKD. This CDR3 comprises 13 residues. DNA of the CDR3: TGTGCCACCAGTGATTACAGCTACACTGAAGCTTTCTTT. Protein product: CATSDYSYTEAFF.

This clone has a single count. The chain carries TRBV28 and TRBJ2-7; perhaps TRBD1 as D (6 bases). CDR1 and CDR2 from the germline V gene are MDHEN and SYDVKM. The CDR3 runs 12 residues. With 6 bases removed from V and 5 bases from J, the gap between germline ends came to 11 bases. The chain's CDR3 is CASRGPGDEQYF. In DNA form, the CDR3 reads TGTGCCAGCAGGGGCCCAGGGGACGAGCAGTACTTC.

V gene TRBV3-1 (or the pseudogene TRBV3-2) combines with J gene TRBJ2-3; 9 bases fit TRBD2. Unmatched junction bases numbered 8, after V lost 8 bases and J lost 5 bases. The CDR3 has 14 amino acids. Per germline, CDR1 LGHDT and CDR2 YNNKEL (reference sequence). Here the CDR3 reads CASRLREGQDTQYF. CDR3 DNA: TGTGCCAGCCGATTGCGGGAGGGCCAAGATACGCAGTATTTT.

This clone is a singleton in its sample. The rearrangement joins TRBV6-2 or TRBV6-3 to TRBJ1-1; tentatively, D is TRBD1 (6 bases). The CDR3 is made up of 15 amino acids. V lost 4 bases, J lost 6 bases, and 18 bases lay in between. CDR1 is MNHEY and CDR2 is SVGEGT in the germline V gene. The DNA for the CDR3 is TGTGCCAGCAGTTCATACAGGGTTGGTTGGTCTGAAGCTTTCTTT. Translated, it gives CASSSYRVGWSEAFF.